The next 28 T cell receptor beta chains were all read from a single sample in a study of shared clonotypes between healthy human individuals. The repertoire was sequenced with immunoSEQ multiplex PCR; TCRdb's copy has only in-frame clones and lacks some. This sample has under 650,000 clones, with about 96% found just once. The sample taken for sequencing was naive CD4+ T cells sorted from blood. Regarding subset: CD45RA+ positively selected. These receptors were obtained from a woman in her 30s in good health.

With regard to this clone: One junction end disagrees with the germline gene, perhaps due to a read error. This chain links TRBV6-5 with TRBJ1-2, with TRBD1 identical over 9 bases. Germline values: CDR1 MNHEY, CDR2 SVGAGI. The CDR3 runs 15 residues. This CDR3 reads CASSPTGVVVGQGLF. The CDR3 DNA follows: TGTGCCAGCAGTCCAACCGGGGTGGTGGTGGGACAGGGTCTATTC.

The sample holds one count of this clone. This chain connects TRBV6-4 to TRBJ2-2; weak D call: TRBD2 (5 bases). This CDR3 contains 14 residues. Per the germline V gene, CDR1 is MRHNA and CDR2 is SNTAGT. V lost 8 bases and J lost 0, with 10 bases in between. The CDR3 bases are TGTGCCAGCGCTAGCACTACGAACACCGGGGAGCTGTTTTTT. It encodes CASASTTNTGELFF.

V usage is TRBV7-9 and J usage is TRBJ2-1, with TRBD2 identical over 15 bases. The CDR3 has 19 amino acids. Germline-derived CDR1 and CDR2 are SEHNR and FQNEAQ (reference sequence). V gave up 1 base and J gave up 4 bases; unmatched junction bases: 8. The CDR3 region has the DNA TGTGCCAGCAGCTTAGAGTGGACTAGCGGGAGGGCTGGGTACAATGAGCAGTTCTTC. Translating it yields CASSLEWTSGRAGYNEQFF.

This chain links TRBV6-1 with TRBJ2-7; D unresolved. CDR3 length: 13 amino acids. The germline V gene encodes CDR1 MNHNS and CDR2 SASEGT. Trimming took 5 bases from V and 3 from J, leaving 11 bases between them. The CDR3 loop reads CASSSGTYYEQYF. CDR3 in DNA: TGTGCCAGCAGTTCAGGAACGTACTACGAGCAGTACTTC.

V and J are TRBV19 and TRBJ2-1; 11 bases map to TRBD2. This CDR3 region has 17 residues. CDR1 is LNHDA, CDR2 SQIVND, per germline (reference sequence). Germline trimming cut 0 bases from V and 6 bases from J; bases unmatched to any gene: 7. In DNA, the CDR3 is TGTGCCAGTAGTATAGAAGCGGAGACTAGCGGGATCAATGAGCAGTTCTTC. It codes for CASSIEAETSGINEQFF.

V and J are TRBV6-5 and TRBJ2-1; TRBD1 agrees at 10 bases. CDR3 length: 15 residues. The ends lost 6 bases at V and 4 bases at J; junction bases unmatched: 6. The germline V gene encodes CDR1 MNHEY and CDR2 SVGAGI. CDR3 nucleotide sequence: TGTGCCAGCAGGGATGACAGGGGGCTGTACAATGAGCAGTTCTTC. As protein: CASRDDRGLYNEQFF.

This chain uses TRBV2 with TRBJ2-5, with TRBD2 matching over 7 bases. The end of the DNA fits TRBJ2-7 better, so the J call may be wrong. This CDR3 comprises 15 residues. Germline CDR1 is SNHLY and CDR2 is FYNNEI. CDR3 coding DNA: TGTGCCAGCAGCAACCCACGCGGGGGAGTCTACGAGCAGTACTTC. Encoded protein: CASSNPRGGVYEQYF.

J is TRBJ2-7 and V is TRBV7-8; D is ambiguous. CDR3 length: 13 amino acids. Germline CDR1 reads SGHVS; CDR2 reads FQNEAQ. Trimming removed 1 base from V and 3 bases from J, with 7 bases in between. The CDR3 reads CASSLVARYEQYF. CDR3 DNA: TGTGCCAGCAGCTTAGTGGCTCGCTACGAGCAGTACTTC. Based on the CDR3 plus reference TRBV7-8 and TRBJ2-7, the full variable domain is GAGVSQSPRYKVAKRGQDVALRCDPISGHVSLFWYQQALGQGPEFLTYFQNEAQLDKSGLPSDRFFAERPEGSVSTLKIQRTQQEDSAVYLCASSLVARYEQYFGPGTRLTVT.

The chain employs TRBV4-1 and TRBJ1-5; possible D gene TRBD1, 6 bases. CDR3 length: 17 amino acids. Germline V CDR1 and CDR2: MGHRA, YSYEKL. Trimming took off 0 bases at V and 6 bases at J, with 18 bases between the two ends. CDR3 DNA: TGCGCCAGCAGCCAAGATAATAGGGTGACAGGTGGTCAGCCCCAGCATTTT. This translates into CASSQDNRVTGGQPQHF.

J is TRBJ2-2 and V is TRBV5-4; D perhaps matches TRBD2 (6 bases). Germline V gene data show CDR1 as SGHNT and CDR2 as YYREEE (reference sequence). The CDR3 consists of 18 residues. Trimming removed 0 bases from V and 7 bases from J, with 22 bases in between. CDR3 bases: TGTGCCAGCAGCTTGGTGGGGGGTATCCCCTTAAGAGGCGGGGAGCTGTTTTTT. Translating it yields CASSLVGGIPLRGGELFF.

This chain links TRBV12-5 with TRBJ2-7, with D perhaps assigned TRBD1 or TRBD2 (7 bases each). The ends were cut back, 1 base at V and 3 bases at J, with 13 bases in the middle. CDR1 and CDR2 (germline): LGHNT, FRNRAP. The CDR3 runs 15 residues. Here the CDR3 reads CASGLGPGGGYEQYF. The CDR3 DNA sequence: TGTGCTAGTGGTTTGGGTCCAGGGGGGGGCTACGAGCAGTACTTC.

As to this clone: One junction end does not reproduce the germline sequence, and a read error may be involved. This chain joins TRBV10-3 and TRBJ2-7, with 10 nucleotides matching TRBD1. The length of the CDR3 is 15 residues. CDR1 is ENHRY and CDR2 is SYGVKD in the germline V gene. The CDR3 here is CAISGKTGGSHEQYF. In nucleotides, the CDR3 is TGTGCCATCAGCGGAAAGACAGGGGGCTCCCACGAGCAGTACTTC.

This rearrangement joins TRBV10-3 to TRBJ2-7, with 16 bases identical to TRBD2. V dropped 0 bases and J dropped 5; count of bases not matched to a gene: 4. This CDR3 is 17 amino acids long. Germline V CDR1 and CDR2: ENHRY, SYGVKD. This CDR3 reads CAISESGLAGGRNEQYF. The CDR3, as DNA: TGTGCCATCAGTGAGTCGGGACTAGCGGGAGGGCGCAACGAGCAGTACTTC.

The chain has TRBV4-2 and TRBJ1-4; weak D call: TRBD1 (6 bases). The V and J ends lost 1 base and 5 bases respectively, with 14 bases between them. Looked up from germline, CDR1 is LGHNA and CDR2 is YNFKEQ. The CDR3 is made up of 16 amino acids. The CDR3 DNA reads TGTGCCAGCAGCCAAGTCTCGCAGGGGTGGAATGAAAAACTGTTTTTT. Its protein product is CASSQVSQGWNEKLFF.

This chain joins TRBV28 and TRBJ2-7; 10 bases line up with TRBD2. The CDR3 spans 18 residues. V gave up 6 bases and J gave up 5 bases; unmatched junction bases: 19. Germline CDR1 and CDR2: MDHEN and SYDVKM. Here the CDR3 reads CASSSRRKQLAGRHEQYF. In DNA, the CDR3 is TGTGCCAGCAGCTCTCGCAGGAAACAACTAGCGGGAAGACACGAGCAGTACTTC.

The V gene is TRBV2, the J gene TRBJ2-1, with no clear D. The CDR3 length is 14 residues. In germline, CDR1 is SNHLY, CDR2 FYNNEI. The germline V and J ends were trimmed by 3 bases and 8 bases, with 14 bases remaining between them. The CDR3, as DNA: TGTGCCAGCAGTGAGGGGTTCACGCCGGATGAGCAGTTCTTC. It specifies CASSEGFTPDEQFF.

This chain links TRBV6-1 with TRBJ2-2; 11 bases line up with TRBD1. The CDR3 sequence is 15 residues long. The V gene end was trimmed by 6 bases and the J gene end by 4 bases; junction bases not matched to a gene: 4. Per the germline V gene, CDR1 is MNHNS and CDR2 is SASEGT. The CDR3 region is CASRTGTGGTGELFF. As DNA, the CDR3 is TGTGCCAGCAGGACCGGGACAGGGGGCACCGGGGAGCTGTTTTTT.

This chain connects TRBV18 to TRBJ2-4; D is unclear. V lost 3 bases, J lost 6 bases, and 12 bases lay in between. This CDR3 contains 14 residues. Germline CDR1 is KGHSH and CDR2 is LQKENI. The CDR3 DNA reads TGTGCCAGCTCACCTAGGACGGACGTAAACATTCAGTACTTC. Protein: CASSPRTDVNIQYF.

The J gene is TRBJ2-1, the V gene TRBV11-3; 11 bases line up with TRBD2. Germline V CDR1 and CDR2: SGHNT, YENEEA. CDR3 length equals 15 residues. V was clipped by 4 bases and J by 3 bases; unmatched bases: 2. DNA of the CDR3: TGTGCCAGCAGCTCCGGGACTAGCGGCTACAATGAGCAGTTCTTC. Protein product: CASSSGTSGYNEQFF.

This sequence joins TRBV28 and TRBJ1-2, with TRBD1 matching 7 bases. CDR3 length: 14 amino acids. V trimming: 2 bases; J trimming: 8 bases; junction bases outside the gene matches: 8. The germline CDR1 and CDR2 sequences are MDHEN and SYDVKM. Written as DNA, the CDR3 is TGTGCCAGCAGTTTAATCAGCGCAGGGGGGGGCTACACCTTC. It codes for CASSLISAGGGYTF.

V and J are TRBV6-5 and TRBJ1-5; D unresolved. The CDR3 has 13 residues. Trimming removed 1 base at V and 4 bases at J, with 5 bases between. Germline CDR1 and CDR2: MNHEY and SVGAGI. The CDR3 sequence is CASSYFGNQPQHF. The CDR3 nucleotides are TGTGCCAGCAGTTACTTTGGTAATCAGCCCCAGCATTTT.

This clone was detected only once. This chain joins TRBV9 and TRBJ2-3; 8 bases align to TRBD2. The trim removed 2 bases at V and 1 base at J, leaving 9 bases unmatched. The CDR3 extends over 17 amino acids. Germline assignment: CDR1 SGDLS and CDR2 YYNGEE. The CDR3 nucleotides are TGTGCCAGCAGCGTGCTAGACGGGAGGGGAGGCACAGATACGCAGTATTTT. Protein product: CASSVLDGRGGTDTQYF.

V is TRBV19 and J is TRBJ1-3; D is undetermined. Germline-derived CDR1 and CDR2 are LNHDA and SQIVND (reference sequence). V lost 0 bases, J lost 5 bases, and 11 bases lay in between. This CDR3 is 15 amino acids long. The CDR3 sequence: CASSIDLRGRNTIYF. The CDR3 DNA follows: TGTGCCAGTAGTATAGATCTCCGGGGAAGAAACACCATATATTTT. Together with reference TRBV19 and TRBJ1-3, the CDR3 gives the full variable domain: DGGITQSPKYLFRKEGQNVTLSCEQNLNHDAMYWYRQDPGQGLRLIYYSQIVNDFQKGDIAEGYSVSREKKESFPLTVTSAQKNPTAFYLCASSIDLRGRNTIYFGEGSWLTVV.

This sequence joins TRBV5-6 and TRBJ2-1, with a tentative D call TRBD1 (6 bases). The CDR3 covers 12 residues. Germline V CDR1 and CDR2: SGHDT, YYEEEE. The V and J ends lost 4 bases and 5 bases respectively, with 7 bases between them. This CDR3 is CASSEGDNEQFF. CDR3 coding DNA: TGTGCCAGCAGCGAGGGGGACAATGAGCAGTTCTTC.

The CDR3 bases are TGTGCCACCAGCAGAGATCCGAGGACTAGCGGGAGCCACGAGCAGTACTTC. Residues: CATSRDPRTSGSHEQYF. The chain combines TRBV15 with TRBJ2-7, with TRBD2 matching 13 bases. The CDR3 spans 17 residues. Germline CDR1 reads LNHNV; CDR2 reads YYDKDF (reference sequence). The J segment lost 5 bases and the V segment lost 0 bases, leaving 7 bases of the junction unmatched.

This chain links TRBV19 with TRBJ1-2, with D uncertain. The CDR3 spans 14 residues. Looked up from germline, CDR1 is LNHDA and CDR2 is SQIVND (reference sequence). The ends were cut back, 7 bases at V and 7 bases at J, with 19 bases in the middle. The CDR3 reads CASNREKGSAGYTF. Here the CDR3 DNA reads TGTGCCAGTAATAGGGAAAAGGGCTCAGCTGGCTACACCTTC.

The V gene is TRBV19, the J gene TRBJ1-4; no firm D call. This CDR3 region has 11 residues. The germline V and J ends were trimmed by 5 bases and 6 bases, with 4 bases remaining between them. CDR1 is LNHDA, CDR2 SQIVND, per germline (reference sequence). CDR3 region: CASSLDEKLFF. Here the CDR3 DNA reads TGTGCCAGTAGTCTCGATGAAAAACTGTTTTTT.

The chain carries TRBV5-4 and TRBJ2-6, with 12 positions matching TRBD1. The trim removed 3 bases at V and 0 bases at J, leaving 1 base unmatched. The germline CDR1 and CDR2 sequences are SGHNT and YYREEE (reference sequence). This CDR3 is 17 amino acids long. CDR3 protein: CASSWGQGASGANVLTF. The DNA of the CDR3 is TGTGCCAGCAGCTGGGGACAGGGGGCCTCTGGGGCCAACGTCCTGACTTTC.